The 27 T cell receptor beta chains below come from one sample, sequenced in a study of blood T cell repertoires in COVID-19 (dated by TCRdb to 2018 to 2021). Library method: the immunoSEQ multiplex PCR assay. TCRdb mirrors the immuneACCESS table, restricted to in-frame sequences. Some clones are absent from its copies; in checked studies, under half trace to an unresolved V gene, and the reason for the others is unknown. The sample profile shows just under 90,000 clones; more than 85% of them were found once. About 1.7% of the sample is taken by the ten largest. Input material: peripheral blood. The origin of the receptors is a man between 60 and 75 years old with acute or convalescent COVID-19.

The chain joins TRBV7-6 to TRBJ1-4; TRBD1 aligns across 8 bases. The CDR3 totals 16 residues. Looked up from germline, CDR1 is SGHVS and CDR2 is FNYEAQ. The junction had 6 bases not matched to a gene; V was cut back by 0 bases and J by 6 bases. For the CDR3, the DNA is TGTGCCAGCAGCTTAGCGCTGGCAGGGGGCGATGAAAAACTGTTTTTT. This sequence encodes CASSLALAGGDEKLFF.

This clone has just one count. This sequence joins TRBV7-9 and TRBJ2-3, with 13 bases lining up with TRBD2. The CDR3 spans 15 residues. Germline trimming cut 5 bases from V and 4 bases from J; bases unmatched to any gene: 3. The germline V gene has CDR1 SEHNR and CDR2 FQNEAQ (reference sequence). The CDR3 nucleotides are TGTGCCAGCAGCGTTGGGACTAGCGGGGCAGATACGCAGTATTTT. This translates into CASSVGTSGADTQYF.

This chain connects TRBV6-6 to TRBJ2-7; 10 nucleotides align to TRBD1. The junction had 5 bases not matched to a gene; V was cut back by 6 bases and J by 0 bases. Germline V CDR1 and CDR2: MNHNY, SVGAGI (reference sequence). The length of the CDR3 is 15 residues. The CDR3 spells CASSLGQGYSYEQYF. CDR3 nucleotides: TGTGCCAGCAGCTTGGGACAGGGGTACTCCTACGAGCAGTACTTC.

In DNA form, the CDR3 reads TGTGCCAGCAGTTTATTCGGAATCCAGGGGAAGCGCACTGAAGCTTTCTTT. This translates into CASSLFGIQGKRTEAFF. The genes are TRBV28 and TRBJ1-1; weak D call: TRBD1 (6 bases). CDR1 and CDR2 from the germline V gene are MDHEN and SYDVKM. The V end lost 1 base, the J end lost 4 bases, and 19 bases lay between the germline ends. The CDR3 is 17 amino acids.

The chain is built from TRBV6-5 and TRBJ2-7; 8 bases fit TRBD1. The CDR3 spans 15 residues. Unmatched junction bases numbered 12, after V lost 9 bases and J lost 2 bases. CDR1 and CDR2 from the germline V gene are MNHEY and SVGAGI. The CDR3, as DNA: TGTGCCAGTGGGGGTAGGGGACAGGTTCCCTACGAGCAGTACTTC. Amino acids: CASGGRGQVPYEQYF.

The chain has TRBV5-1 and TRBJ1-1, with D possibly TRBD1 on 5 matching bases. This CDR3 is built from 14 residues. V lost 2 bases to trimming and J lost 8 bases, with 16 bases between them. Germline assignment: CDR1 SGHRS and CDR2 YFSETQ. This chain's CDR3 is CASSLGQGGREAFF. CDR3 DNA sequence: TGCGCCAGCAGCTTAGGGCAGGGAGGAAGAGAAGCTTTCTTT.

The rearrangement joins TRBV19 to TRBJ2-7, with D possibly being TRBD2 (5 bases). The length of the CDR3 is 13 residues. V lost 3 bases and J lost 6, with 12 bases in between. The V gene's germline CDR1 is LNHDA and CDR2 SQIVND (reference sequence). In nucleotides, the CDR3 is TGTGCCAGTAGTATTTGGGGAGTGGGCGAGCAGTACTTC. Protein: CASSIWGVGEQYF.

The chain links TRBV6-4 to TRBJ2-1, with 7 positions matching TRBD1. V shed 3 bases, J shed 6 bases, and the junction held 5 bases outside the gene matches. Germline V CDR1 and CDR2: MRHNA, SNTAGT. This CDR3 is built from 14 residues. The CDR3 region has the DNA TGTGCCAGCAGTGAAGAACAGGGGTCCAATGAGCAGTTCTTC. This translates into CASSEEQGSNEQFF.

The chain links TRBV4-2 to TRBJ2-5; 10 nucleotides line up with TRBD1. From germline, CDR1 is LGHNA and CDR2 YNFKEQ. V shed 4 bases, J shed 5 bases, and the junction held 7 bases outside the gene matches. The CDR3 covers 15 residues. The CDR3 here is CASSRNRDRGETQYF. The CDR3, as DNA: TGTGCCAGCAGCCGAAACCGGGACAGGGGTGAGACCCAGTACTTC.

The chain has TRBV9 and TRBJ2-7; TRBD2 agrees at 9 bases. Germline CDR1 is SGDLS and CDR2 is YYNGEE. The J segment lost 2 bases and the V segment lost 4 bases, leaving 7 bases of the junction unmatched. This CDR3 contains 15 residues. The CDR3 bases are TGTGCCAGCAGCCCTAGAGCGGGAGGCACCTACGAGCAGTACTTC. Encoded protein: CASSPRAGGTYEQYF.

The genes are TRBV12-5 and TRBJ2-1, with 13 nucleotides matching TRBD2. Germline loops: CDR1 LGHNT, CDR2 FRNRAP. The CDR3 has 16 amino acids. Trimming removed 1 base from V and 8 bases from J; junction bases left unmatched: 5. CDR3 nucleotide sequence: TGTGCTAGTGGTTTGGGACTAGCGGGAGGTATCGATGAGCAGTTCTTC. Its protein product is CASGLGLAGGIDEQFF.

V and J are TRBV19 and TRBJ2-5, with TRBD2 matching 7 bases. The CDR3 runs 14 residues. V was clipped by 3 bases and J by 5 bases; unmatched bases: 6. CDR1 is LNHDA, CDR2 SQIVND, per germline (reference sequence). CDR3 sequence: CASSISRGGETQYF. CDR3 nucleotides: TGTGCCAGTAGTATTTCGAGGGGAGGGGAGACCCAGTACTTC.

V usage is TRBV28 and J usage is TRBJ1-2, with TRBD1 as a possible D gene (5 bases). The CDR3 has 16 amino acids. CDR1 and CDR2 from the germline V gene are MDHEN and SYDVKM. V was trimmed by 1 base and J by 6 bases, leaving 18 bases between them. CDR3 nucleotides: TGTGCCAGCAGTTTATCCGTTCAGGGTATATTGCATGGCTACACCTTC. It yields the protein CASSLSVQGILHGYTF.

The J gene is TRBJ2-2, the V gene TRBV2; D possibly corresponds to TRBD2 (7 bases). The CDR3 has 15 amino acids. Trimming shortened V by 3 bases and J by 4 bases, and 12 bases separated the two germline ends. Germline V lookup: CDR1 SNHLY, CDR2 FYNNEI. CDR3 in amino acids: CASSDGGASTGELFF. In nucleotides, the CDR3 is TGTGCCAGCAGTGATGGGGGGGCGAGCACCGGGGAGCTGTTTTTT.

V gene TRBV7-3 combines with J gene TRBJ2-5; 8 nucleotides line up with TRBD2. In germline, CDR1 is SGHTA, CDR2 FQGTGA. This CDR3 is built from 16 residues. J lost 1 base, V lost 5 bases, and 9 bases had no gene match. The CDR3 sequence is CASSPIAGSSQETQYF. The CDR3 region has the DNA TGTGCCAGCAGCCCCATAGCGGGGTCTTCCCAAGAGACCCAGTACTTC. Full variable domain (rest looked up from reference TRBV7-3 and TRBJ2-5): GAGVSQTPSNKVTEKGKYVELRCDPISGHTALYWYRQSLGQGPEFLIYFQGTGAADDSGLPNDRFFAVRPEGSVSTLKIQRTERGDSAVYLCASSPIAGSSQETQYFGPGTRLLVL.

This clone was counted a single time. The gene calls are TRBV9 and TRBJ1-1; TRBD1 might be the D (6 bases). The CDR3 sequence is 14 residues long. V lost 6 bases and J 2 bases, leaving 14 bases between the germline ends. The germline CDR1 and CDR2 sequences are SGDLS and YYNGEE. In nucleotides, the CDR3 is TGTGCCAGCAACCCGGACAGCCTCAACACTGAAGCTTTCTTT. This sequence encodes CASNPDSLNTEAFF.

This sequence joins TRBV18 and TRBJ2-1; TRBD1 is a possible D gene (5 bases). Per germline, CDR1 KGHSH and CDR2 LQKENI. The ends were cut back, 2 bases at V and 10 bases at J, with 21 bases in the middle. This CDR3 has 16 amino acids. In DNA form, the CDR3 reads TGTGCCAGCTCACCAAAAGGTCAGGGAACGGCTGGGGAGCAGTTCTTC. It specifies CASSPKGQGTAGEQFF. The whole variable domain, filled in from reference TRBV18 and TRBJ2-1, reads NAGVMQNPRHLVRRRGQEARLRCSPMKGHSHVYWYRQLPEEGLKFMVYLQKENIIDESGMPKERFSAEFPKEGPSILRIQQVVRGDSAAYFCASSPKGQGTAGEQFFGPGTRLTVL.

The chain recombines TRBV2 with TRBJ1-4, with D tentatively TRBD1 (6 bases). Germline lookup yields CDR1 SNHLY and CDR2 FYNNEI. This CDR3 has 13 residues. The V end was cut by 7 bases, the J end by 8 bases, with 14 bases between. The CDR3 spells CASKGGVVEKLFF. CDR3 sequence (DNA): TGTGCCAGCAAAGGGGGAGTCGTGGAAAAACTGTTTTTT.

The DNA of the CDR3 is TGTGCCAGCAGCCAATACGGACAGGGTAGTCCTAATGAAAAACTGTTTTTT. The encoded protein is CASSQYGQGSPNEKLFF. V gene TRBV3-1 (or the pseudogene TRBV3-2) combines with J gene TRBJ1-4; TRBD1 matches at 8 bases. The length of the CDR3 is 17 residues. Trimming cost V 2 bases and J 3 bases; bases outside gene matches: 8. Germline V gene lookup returns CDR1 LGHDT and CDR2 YNNKEL (reference sequence).

The V call is TRBV7-2, the J call TRBJ2-7; TRBD2 agrees at 8 bases. The CDR3 totals 14 residues. J gave up 3 bases and V 0 bases, and 1 base lay outside the gene matches. Germline CDR1 SGHTA, CDR2 FQGNSA. The CDR3 here is CASSLASGIYEQYF. The CDR3, as DNA: TGTGCCAGCAGCTTAGCTAGCGGGATCTACGAGCAGTACTTC.

The chain combines TRBV30 with TRBJ1-3; D gene uncertain. CDR3 length: 16 amino acids. Trimming removed 2 bases from V and 0 bases from J, with 14 bases in between. Germline values: CDR1 GTSNPN, CDR2 SVGIG (reference sequence). CDR3 nucleotide sequence: TGTGCCTGGAGTCCAGGCCCCGGGAACTCTGGAAACACCATATATTTT. Its translation: CAWSPGPGNSGNTIYF.

This sequence joins TRBV4-3 and TRBJ2-2, with 7 bases lining up with TRBD2. Germline CDR1 is LGHNA and CDR2 is YSLEER. The CDR3 runs 16 residues. The V segment lost 2 bases and the J segment 2 bases; nucleotides outside the gene matches: 5. The CDR3 bases are TGCGCCAGCAGCCAACACCTAGCGGACAACACCGGGGAGCTGTTTTTT. It encodes CASSQHLADNTGELFF.

The chain joins TRBV6-4 to TRBJ2-7, with 8 bases that match TRBD2. This CDR3 comprises 11 residues. The junction had 1 base not matched to a gene; V was cut back by 6 bases and J by 6 bases. CDR1 and CDR2 from the germline V gene are MRHNA and SNTAGT. CDR3 in amino acids: CASRTSVEQYF. The CDR3 DNA reads TGTGCCAGCAGGACTAGCGTCGAGCAGTACTTC.

The chain couples TRBV21-1 to TRBJ1-1; TRBD1 was called by the table and not checked on the DNA. TRBV21-1 is a listed pseudogene. The CDR3 is made up of 17 amino acids. The CDR3 nucleotides read TGTGCCAGCAGCACAGCCGGGACAGACTTCATGAACACTGAAGCTTTCTTT. Translated: CASSTAGTDFMNTEAFF.

V gene TRBV2 combines with J gene TRBJ2-1; tentative D call: TRBD2 (7 bases). Germline V gives CDR1 SNHLY, CDR2 FYNNEI. This CDR3 spans 16 amino acids. Trimming removed 6 bases at V and 0 bases at J, with 15 bases between. Written as DNA, the CDR3 is TGTGCCAGCAGCGGGGCGGGGGCCCGCTCCTACAATGAGCAGTTCTTC. Amino acid sequence: CASSGAGARSYNEQFF.

This clone came up once. V is TRBV7-9 and J is TRBJ2-5; D gene unclear. Looked up from germline, CDR1 is SEHNR and CDR2 is FQNEAQ (reference sequence). The length of the CDR3 is 13 residues. Trimming removed 3 bases at V and 5 bases at J, with 10 bases between. In DNA form, the CDR3 reads TGTGCCAGCAGCTTTGGAGAGTGGGAGACCCAGTACTTC. Encoded protein: CASSFGEWETQYF.

This sequence joins TRBV2 and TRBJ1-2; unclear D gene. V lost 7 bases, J lost 4 bases, and 10 bases lay in between. The CDR3 runs 12 residues. CDR1 and CDR2 (germline): SNHLY, FYNNEI. The CDR3 loop is CASNVIGYGYTF. CDR3 nucleotides: TGTGCCAGCAATGTAATCGGCTATGGCTACACCTTC.